This T cell receptor beta chain appears in the sequencing data of a study of response to subunit inactivated influenza vaccine. In TCRdb, the RT-PCR reads were re-called with MiXCR into one record per CDR3 protein. In the table there are about 170,000 distinct CDR3 sequences, approximately 12% of which are singletons. Germline V gene sequence: CDR1 DFQATT, CDR2 SNEGSKA (reference sequence). The V and J ends lost 2 bases and 7 bases, in that order; junction bases with no gene match: 5. The CDR3 is 14 residues long. This clonotype was sampled from a man in his fifties or sixties who received an inactivated influenza vaccine. The chain combines TRBV20-1 with TRBJ2-3; 11 nucleotides match TRBD2. The material sequenced was CD8+ T cells sorted from PBMCs, taken roughly 24 months after vaccination. CDR3 amino acids: CSARTTSGTHTQYF. The CDR3 DNA is TGCAGTGCTAGAACGACTAGCGGGACCCATACGCAGTATTTT.